The 25 T cell receptor beta chains presented below share a single source sample, sequenced in a study of spatial heterogeneity in lung cancer. Regarding time point: blood at routine non-recurrence follow-up after resection. The authors sequenced whole RNA from tumor, nontumor lung or frozen PBMC without sorting. MiXCR, applied by TCRdb to the 5' RACE reads, yields one record per CDR3 protein. This table has under 150,000 distinct CDR3 sequences, more than 10% appearing once. This specimen consisted of PBMCs, obtained at follow-up. The source is a male donor with early-stage non-small cell lung cancer.

This clonotype has a handful of counts. This chain connects TRBV6-5 to TRBJ2-3, with a tentative D call TRBD2 (6 bases). Trimming removed 7 bases at V and 9 bases at J, with 20 bases between. The CDR3 runs to 14 residues. Germline V CDR1 and CDR2: MNHEY, SVGAGI. The CDR3 sequence: CASKYGGPSGTQYF. CDR3 coding DNA: TGTGCCAGCAAATACGGAGGGCCCTCTGGGACGCAGTATTTT.

This clonotype has only a few counts. V and J are TRBV20-1 and TRBJ1-1; D gene ambiguous. The germline V gene has CDR1 DFQATT and CDR2 SNEGSKA (reference sequence). Between the trimmed V and J ends, which lost 5 bases and 0 bases, there was a span of 7 bases. The length of the CDR3 is 12 residues. The CDR3 loop reads CSAATVNTEAFF. For the CDR3, the DNA is TGCAGTGCTGCCACAGTGAACACTGAAGCTTTCTTT.

V gene TRBV4-1 combines with J gene TRBJ2-1; D uncertain. The ends were cut back, 3 bases at V and 2 bases at J, with 5 bases in the middle. CDR1 is MGHRA, CDR2 YSYEKL, per germline. CDR3 length: 13 amino acids. DNA for the CDR3: TGCGCCAGCAGCCACCCAGCCTACAATGAGCAGTTCTTC. Translating it yields CASSHPAYNEQFF.

V and J are TRBV11-2 and TRBJ2-7; D remains unclear. CDR3 length: 12 residues. Germline-derived CDR1 and CDR2 are SGHAT and FQNNGV. V lost 3 bases, J lost 2 bases, and 5 bases lay in between. In DNA form, the CDR3 reads TGTGCCAGCAGCTTCAATACCTACGAGCAGTACTTC. Residues: CASSFNTYEQYF.

The gene calls are TRBV21-1 and TRBJ1-1; the table's D call of TRBD1 was not tested on the DNA. TRBV21-1 is annotated as a pseudogene. The CDR3 length is 14 residues. This chain's CDR3 is CARKGRGGGEEAFF. As DNA, the CDR3 is TGTGCCAGGAAAGGCAGGGGCGGCGGAGAGGAAGCTTTCTTT.

The chain employs TRBV4-1 and TRBJ1-2; D is unclear. CDR3 length: 16 residues. V lost 0 bases and J lost 1, with 12 bases in between. The germline V gene encodes CDR1 MGHRA and CDR2 YSYEKL. The CDR3 spells CASSQDQGRLNYGYTF. The CDR3 bases are TGCGCCAGCAGCCAAGATCAAGGCAGACTTAACTATGGCTACACCTTC.

V is TRBV3-1 and J is TRBJ1-4; no firm D call. In germline, CDR1 is LGHDT, CDR2 YNNKEL (reference sequence). The CDR3 has 12 amino acids. V lost 2 bases to trimming and J lost 7 bases, with 5 bases between them. Here the CDR3 reads CASSQLGEKLFF. In nucleotides, the CDR3 is TGTGCCAGCAGCCAATTGGGTGAAAAACTGTTTTTT. Using reference TRBV3-1 and TRBJ1-4 for the parts outside the CDR3, the full variable domain is DTAVSQTPKYLVTQMGNDKSIKCEQNLGHDTMYWYKQDSKKFLKIMFSYNNKELIINETVPNRFSPKSPDKAHLNLHINSLELGDSAVYFCASSQLGEKLFFGSGTQLSVL.

This chain joins TRBV7-6 and TRBJ2-2, with D hard to call. Germline V gene sequence: CDR1 SGHVS, CDR2 FNYEAQ. Between the trimmed V and J ends, which lost 5 bases and 2 bases, there was a span of 6 bases. The CDR3 runs to 13 residues. The CDR3 DNA reads as TGTGCCAGCAGCATCAGTAACACCGGGGAGCTGTTTTTT. It encodes CASSISNTGELFF.

The V and J genes are TRBV7-9 and TRBJ1-1, with a weak D call TRBD1 (6 bases). Per the germline V gene, CDR1 is SEHNR and CDR2 is FQNEAQ (reference sequence). Trimming left V 2 bases short and J 5 bases short, with 12 bases between. This CDR3 contains 14 residues. The CDR3 DNA is TGTGCCAGCAGCTTACAGGGAAGGGGGACTGAAGCTTTCTTT. Translation gives CASSLQGRGTEAFF.

This clonotype showed up many times. This chain connects TRBV10-3 to TRBJ1-1; D remains unclear. CDR3 length equals 13 residues. Per germline, CDR1 ENHRY and CDR2 SYGVKD. Deletions cut 6 bases from V and 0 bases from J, with 8 bases between. The CDR3, as DNA: TGTGCCATCAGCCGAACAATGAACACTGAAGCTTTCTTT. The encoded protein is CAISRTMNTEAFF.

The table lists this clonotype with many counts. The rearrangement uses TRBV7-3 and TRBJ2-2; D may be TRBD1 (5 bases). Trimming removed 5 bases from V and 7 bases from J, with 11 bases in between. The CDR3 has 13 amino acids. CDR1 and CDR2 from the germline V gene are SGHTA and FQGTGA. The CDR3 DNA sequence: TGTGCCAGCAGCCAACCAGACAGCGGGGAGCTGTTTTTT. Its protein product is CASSQPDSGELFF.

The chain employs TRBV13 and TRBJ2-7, with unresolved D. The germline CDR1 and CDR2 sequences are PRHDT and FYEKMQ (reference sequence). The CDR3 runs to 15 residues. V gave up 3 bases and J gave up 2 bases, with 14 bases separating them. The CDR3 protein is CASSLNSRIAYEQYF. The CDR3 nucleotides read TGTGCCAGCAGCTTGAACAGCAGAATAGCCTACGAGCAGTACTTC.

The rearrangement joins TRBV20-1 to TRBJ1-1; maybe TRBD1 (5 bases). The V gene lost 5 bases and the J gene lost 9 bases, with 19 bases spanning the gap. The CDR3 is 13 amino acids. The germline CDR1 and CDR2 sequences are DFQATT and SNEGSKA (reference sequence). CDR3 nucleotide sequence: TGCAGTGCTGAGGGACGCCGGATTCTTAAAGCTTTCTTT. Amino acids: CSAEGRRILKAFF.

This chain connects TRBV5-5 to TRBJ2-7, with 7 bases lining up with TRBD2. The V and J ends lost 0 bases and 3 bases, in that order; junction bases with no gene match: 6. The germline V gene encodes CDR1 SGHKS and CDR2 YYEKEE (reference sequence). This CDR3 has 15 residues. The CDR3 loop reads CASSLASGVYYEQYF. In DNA, the CDR3 is TGTGCCAGCAGCTTGGCTAGCGGAGTTTACTACGAGCAGTACTTC.

The gene calls are TRBV7-9 and TRBJ1-5; perhaps TRBD1 as D (5 bases). The CDR3 runs to 16 residues. Germline assignment: CDR1 SEHNR and CDR2 FQNEAQ (reference sequence). V was shortened by 2 bases and J by 0 bases, with 11 bases between the two germline ends. CDR3 sequence reads: CASSLSGGFSNQPQHF. The DNA of the CDR3 is TGTGCCAGCAGCTTATCGGGGGGTTTTAGCAATCAGCCCCAGCATTTT.

A few counts support this clonotype. V usage is TRBV30 and J usage is TRBJ1-5, with D perhaps matching TRBD1 (5 bases). Trimming removed 2 bases at V and 4 bases at J, with 9 bases between. The CDR3 contains 13 residues. CDR1 is GTSNPN and CDR2 is SVGIG in the germline V gene (reference sequence). The CDR3 region has the DNA TGTGCCTGGAGTATCAGGGAAAATCAGCCCCAGCATTTT. This translates into CAWSIRENQPQHF.

This clonotype was observed many times. The CDR3 bases are TGCAGCGTTGTAGGGATGAACACTGAAGCTTTCTTT. This gives the protein CSVVGMNTEAFF. The chain has TRBV29-1 and TRBJ1-1; D unclear. Germline loops: CDR1 SQVTM, CDR2 ANQGSEA. This CDR3 spans 12 amino acids. Trimming pared 4 bases from V and 0 bases from J, leaving 6 bases between.

In this sample, this clonotype turned up many times. This chain uses TRBV4-2 with TRBJ1-6; D gene uncertain. Trimming took off 0 bases at V and 7 bases at J, with 4 bases between the two ends. From germline, CDR1 is LGHNA and CDR2 YNFKEQ. CDR3 length equals 13 residues. Here the CDR3 DNA reads TGTGCCAGCAGCCAAGAGACCAATTCACCCCTCCACTTT. This codes for CASSQETNSPLHF.

This clonotype was detected a few times. V gene TRBV5-1 combines with J gene TRBJ1-5, with D tentatively TRBD1 (6 bases). Germline V gene sequence: CDR1 SGHRS, CDR2 YFSETQ. The germline V and J ends were trimmed by 4 bases and 7 bases, with 18 bases remaining between them. CDR3 length: 15 amino acids. The DNA for the CDR3 is TGCGCCAGCAGCCCCTCTACAGGGCCTAGACAGCCCCAGCATTTT. This encodes CASSPSTGPRQPQHF.

The sample holds a few counts of this clonotype. This rearrangement joins TRBV10-3 to TRBJ2-3; tentative D call: TRBD1 (6 bases). V lost 7 bases, J lost 5 bases, and 13 bases lay in between. Germline CDR1 is ENHRY and CDR2 is SYGVKD. This CDR3 comprises 13 residues. The chain's CDR3 is CAITGGLGDTQYF. The CDR3 region has the DNA TGTGCCATCACTGGGGGCCTAGGAGATACGCAGTATTTT.

V usage is TRBV15 and J usage is TRBJ1-1; weak D call: TRBD1 (5 bases). In germline, CDR1 is LNHNV, CDR2 YYDKDF (reference sequence). This CDR3 has 14 amino acids. V was shortened by 0 bases and J by 4 bases, with 9 bases between the two germline ends. The CDR3 loop reads CATSREKGLTEAFF. Written as DNA, the CDR3 is TGTGCCACCAGCAGAGAGAAGGGGCTCACTGAAGCTTTCTTT.

This clonotype was detected a few times. This sequence joins TRBV20-1 and TRBJ1-2; the D is unclear. With 5 bases removed from V and 4 bases from J, the gap between germline ends came to 5 bases. CDR3 length equals 10 residues. Germline V gene sequence: CDR1 DFQATT, CDR2 SNEGSKA (reference sequence). The CDR3 DNA reads TGCAGTGCTTATAGCTATGGCTACACCTTC. It translates to CSAYSYGYTF.

This clonotype was detected ten times or more. This chain joins TRBV4-2 and TRBJ2-1; a weak D match, TRBD2 (6 bases). Trimming cost V 0 bases and J 0 bases, with 6 bases left between them. This CDR3 has 15 residues. Looked up from germline, CDR1 is LGHNA and CDR2 is YNFKEQ. The CDR3 spells CASSQDGGSYNEQFF. The CDR3 DNA sequence: TGTGCCAGCAGCCAAGACGGGGGCTCCTACAATGAGCAGTTCTTC.

This chain links TRBV5-1 with TRBJ1-1; 7 positions match TRBD1. The germline gives CDR1 SGHRS, CDR2 YFSETQ. The CDR3 length is 15 residues. V gave up 4 bases and J gave up 5 bases; unmatched junction bases: 11. The chain's CDR3 is CASSVHRGSGTEAFF. The CDR3, as DNA: TGCGCCAGCAGCGTTCACAGGGGCAGTGGTACTGAAGCTTTCTTT. Supplemented by reference TRBV5-1 and TRBJ1-1, the full variable domain reads KAGVTQTPRYLIKTRGQQVTLSCSPISGHRSVSWYQQTPGQGLQFLFEYFSETQRNKGNFPGRFSGRQFSNSRSEMNVSTLELGDSALYLCASSVHRGSGTEAFFGQGTRLTVV.

This clonotype appeared a few times. The chain has TRBV5-1 and TRBJ2-3; TRBD1 might be the D (5 bases). This CDR3 is 14 amino acids long. From germline, CDR1 is SGHRS and CDR2 YFSETQ. Trimming removed 7 bases at V and 3 bases at J, with 15 bases between. The chain's CDR3 is CASGAGGGTDTQYF. In nucleotides, the CDR3 is TGCGCCAGCGGGGCAGGCGGTGGGACAGATACGCAGTATTTT.